The rows below give T cell receptor beta chains drawn from one sample of a study of type 1 and type 2 diabetes patients. TCRdb fed the multiplex PCR reads into MiXCR, producing one record per CDR3 protein. This table holds 270,000 or so distinct CDR3 sequences, roughly 50% found once. Material: peripheral blood mononuclear cells (PBMCs). The receptor set was obtained from a man aged 18 to 30 with type 2 diabetes. CDR3s leave out the opening cysteine and the closing phenylalanine or tryptophan.

TRBV2	TRBJ2-6	ASRITGSGANVLT
TRBV29-1	TRBJ2-3	SASGFSTDTQY
TRBV28	TRBJ2-5	ASSWTSVQETQY
TRBV15	TRBJ2-2	ATSTEQGVGGELF
TRBV9	TRBJ1-6	ASSVVAGQGSYNSPLH
TRBV5-1	TRBJ1-1	ASSWTVMNTEAF
TRBV4-3	TRBJ1-1	ASSQAGRQNTEAF
TRBV2	TRBJ2-5	ASSPTPAAQETQY
TRBV10-3	TRBJ1-3	AISEGGQNTIY
TRBV20-1	TRBJ1-5	SASEGINQPQH
TRBV7-2	TRBJ2-1	ASSLGSSAYSLEQF
TRBV7-2	TRBJ1-2	ASSQTLGSAGYT
TRBV9	TRBJ2-2	ASSIVGLSGELF
TRBV7-8	TRBJ2-1	ASSSLLDNEQF
TRBV29-1	TRBJ1-4	SVRQGGEKLF
TRBV7-3	TRBJ2-1	ASSLRGVYNEQF
TRBV27	TRBJ1-1	ASSSGPGEPEAF
TRBV7-2	TRBJ2-1	ASSEGEGRRQF
TRBV29-1	TRBJ2-7	SLSSGGYEQY
TRBV10-1	TRBJ1-1	ASSPGVRNTEAF
TRBV7-3	TRBJ2-2	ASSWGARGTGELF
TRBV2	TRBJ2-1	ASSSITGVEQF
TRBV7-2	TRBJ2-7	ASSSLQGLNEQY
TRBV6-6	TRBJ2-3	ASSYSWDGVTDTQY
TRBV12-3/TRBV12-4	TRBJ2-1	ASSPRDKDNEQF
TRBV12-3/TRBV12-4	NA	ASRRASGGVEQF
TRBV19	TRBJ1-3	ASSTTGIGNTIY
TRBV30	TRBJ1-1	AWRVAMNTEAF
TRBV20-1	TRBJ2-3	SVGGGAWEGSDTQY
TRBV2	TRBJ1-2	ASSAGNGGYT
TRBV7-8	TRBJ2-5	ASSHGQGGETQY
TRBV27	TRBJ1-6	ASSFRTGGWNSPLH
TRBV27	TRBJ2-7	ASSEGRTSSYEQY
TRBV28	TRBJ1-1	ASSLGENTEAF
TRBV29-1	TRBJ2-7	SVELDISYEQY
TRBV27	TRBJ2-6	ASSLTSAYGANVLT
TRBV28	TRBJ2-5	ASRDSGEETQY
TRBV2	TRBJ1-1	ASSEWDTEAF
TRBV7-9	TRBJ1-5	ASSLISNQPQH
TRBV7-7	TRBJ2-1	ASAPQGAGEQF
TRBV10-3	TRBJ2-7	AIKEDPSAYERY